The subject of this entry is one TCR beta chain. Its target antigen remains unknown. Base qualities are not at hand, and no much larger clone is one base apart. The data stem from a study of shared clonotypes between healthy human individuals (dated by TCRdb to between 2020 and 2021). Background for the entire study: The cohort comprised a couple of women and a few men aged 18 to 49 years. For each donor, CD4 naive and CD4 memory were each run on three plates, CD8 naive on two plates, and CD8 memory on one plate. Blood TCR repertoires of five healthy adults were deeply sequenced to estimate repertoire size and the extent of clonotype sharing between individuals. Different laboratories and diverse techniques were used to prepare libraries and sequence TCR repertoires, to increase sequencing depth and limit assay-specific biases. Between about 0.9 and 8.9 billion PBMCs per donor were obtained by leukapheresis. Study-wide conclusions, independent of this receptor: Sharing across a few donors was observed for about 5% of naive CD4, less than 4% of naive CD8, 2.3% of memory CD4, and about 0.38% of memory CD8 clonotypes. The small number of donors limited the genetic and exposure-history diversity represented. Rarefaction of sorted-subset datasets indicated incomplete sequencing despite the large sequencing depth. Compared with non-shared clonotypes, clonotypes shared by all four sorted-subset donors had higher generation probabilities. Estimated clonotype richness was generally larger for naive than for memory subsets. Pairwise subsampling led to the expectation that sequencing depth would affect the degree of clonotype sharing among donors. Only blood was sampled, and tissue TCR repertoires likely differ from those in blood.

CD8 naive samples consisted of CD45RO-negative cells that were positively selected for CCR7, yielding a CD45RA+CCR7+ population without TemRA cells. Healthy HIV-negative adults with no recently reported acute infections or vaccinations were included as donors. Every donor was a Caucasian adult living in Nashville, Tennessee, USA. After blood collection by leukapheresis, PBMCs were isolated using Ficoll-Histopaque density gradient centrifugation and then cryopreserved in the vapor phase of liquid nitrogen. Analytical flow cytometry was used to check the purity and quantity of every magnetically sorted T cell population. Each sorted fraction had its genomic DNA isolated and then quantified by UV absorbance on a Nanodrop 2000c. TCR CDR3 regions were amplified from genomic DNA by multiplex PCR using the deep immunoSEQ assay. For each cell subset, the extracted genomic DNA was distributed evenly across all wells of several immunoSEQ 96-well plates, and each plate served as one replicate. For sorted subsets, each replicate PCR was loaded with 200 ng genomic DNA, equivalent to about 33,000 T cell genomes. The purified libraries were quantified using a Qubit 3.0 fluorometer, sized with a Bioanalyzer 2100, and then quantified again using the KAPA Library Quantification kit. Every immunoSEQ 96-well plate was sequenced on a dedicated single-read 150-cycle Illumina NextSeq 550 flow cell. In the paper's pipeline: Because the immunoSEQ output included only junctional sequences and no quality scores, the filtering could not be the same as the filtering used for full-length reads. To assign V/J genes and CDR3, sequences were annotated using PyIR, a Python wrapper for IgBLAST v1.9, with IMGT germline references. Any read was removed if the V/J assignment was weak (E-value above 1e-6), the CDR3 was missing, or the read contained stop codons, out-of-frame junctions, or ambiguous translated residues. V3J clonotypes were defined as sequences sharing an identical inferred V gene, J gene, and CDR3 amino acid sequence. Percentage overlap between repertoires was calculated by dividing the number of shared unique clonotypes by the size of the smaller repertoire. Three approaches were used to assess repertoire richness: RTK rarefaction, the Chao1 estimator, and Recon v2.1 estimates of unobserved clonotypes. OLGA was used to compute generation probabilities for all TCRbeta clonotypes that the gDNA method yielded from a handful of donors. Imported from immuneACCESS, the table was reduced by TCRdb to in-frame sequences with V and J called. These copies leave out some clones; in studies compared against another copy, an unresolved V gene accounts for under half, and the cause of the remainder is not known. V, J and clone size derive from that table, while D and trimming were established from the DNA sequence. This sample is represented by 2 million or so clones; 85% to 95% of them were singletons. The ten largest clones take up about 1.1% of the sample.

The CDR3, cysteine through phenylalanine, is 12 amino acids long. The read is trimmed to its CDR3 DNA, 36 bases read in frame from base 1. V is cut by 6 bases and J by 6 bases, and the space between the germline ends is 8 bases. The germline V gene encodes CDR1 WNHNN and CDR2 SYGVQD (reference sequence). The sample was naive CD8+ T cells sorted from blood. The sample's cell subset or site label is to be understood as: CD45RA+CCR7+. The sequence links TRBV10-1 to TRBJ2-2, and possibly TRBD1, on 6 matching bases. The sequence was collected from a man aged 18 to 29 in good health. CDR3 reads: CASSSGAGELFF. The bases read TGCGCCAGCAGCTCAGGGGCCGGGGAGCTGTTTTTT.